This T cell receptor (beta chain) was sequenced in a study of blood T cells in healthy people across ages. General study points: Per million T cells, the diversity of TCR beta decreased roughly linearly as age advanced.

CDR3 length: 15 residues. V lost 8 bases, J lost 2 bases, and 13 bases lay in between. The germline gives CDR1 MNHEY, CDR2 SVGEGT. The sample holds many counts of this clonotype. The antigen remains unidentified. With a J-beta primer mix and a sample-barcoded 5' primer, a second PCR ran about 7 to 12 cycles. Each of the cDNA molecules was tagged by a template-switch adaptor with 12 random nucleotides. TCRdb redid the calling of the 5' RACE reads with MiXCR, one entry per CDR3 protein. The sample yields fewer than 800,000 distinct CDR3 sequences, less than 40% seen once. About 10 milliliters was the volume of peripheral blood drawn from each donor. Isolated PBMCs totaled at least 7 million in each sample.

This sequence originates from a woman aged 80 or older in good health. The chain employs TRBV6-2 or TRBV6-3 and TRBJ2-6; D unclear. Sequencing was done on a sample of blood. CDR3 in amino acids: CASGMFSAGANVLTF. The CDR3 DNA sequence: TGTGCCAGCGGTATGTTCTCAGCTGGGGCCAACGTCCTGACTTTC.